The present T cell receptor beta chain was sequenced within a study of CD8 T cells in Susac syndrome. Looking at the study overall: At the time of blood draw, patients with Susac syndrome were therapy-naive, receiving corticosteroids, or receiving intravenous immunoglobulin alone.

TEMRA cells were FACS-enriched and CD8+ and CD4+ T cells negatively isolated. CDR1 and CDR2 (germline): SGHTA, FQGTGA. The J segment lost 1 base and the V segment lost 10 bases, leaving 4 bases of the junction unmatched. The CDR3 loop spans 14 amino acids. Random hexamers were used to reverse transcribe roughly 0.45 to 1 ug of RNA. Amplification of TCR beta CDR3 used immunoSEQ multiplex PCR across 54 Vbeta and 13 Jbeta. TCRdb reprocessed the immunoSEQ multiplex PCR reads via MiXCR and lists one record per CDR3 protein. The sample contains some 200,000 distinct CDR3 sequences, approximately 94% of which appear only once.

The sequence derives from a human donor with Susac syndrome. V usage is TRBV7-3 and J usage is TRBJ2-6; TRBD1 matches 7 bases. The specimen sequenced was CD4+ T cells from PBMCs. CDR3 in amino acids: CATRQGSGANVLTF. The CDR3 DNA follows: TGTGCCACCCGACAGGGTTCTGGGGCCAACGTCCTGACTTTC.